The source of this T cell receptor (beta chain) is a study of low-dose radiotherapy and immunotherapy resistance in tumors. Study overall: On a schedule of every two weeks, intravenous cyclophosphamide at a dose of 200 mg/m2 was delivered one day before each radiation and immunotherapy administration.

This clonotype was counted ten times or more. Gene-specific TRAV and TRBV primers were used for first-strand cDNA, covering alpha and beta chains. With a V-primer adapter and a constant-region primer, TCRs were amplified for roughly 20 PCR cycles. A single record per CDR3 protein comes from TCRdb applying MiXCR to the reads. Of about 58,000 distinct CDR3 sequences in the sample, 23% were seen once. Time point described: after trial treatment. Treatment here: LDRT plus nivolumab, ipilimumab, low-dose cyclophosphamide and aspirin (RACIN trial). In the RACIN dose-escalation trial, donors got nivolumab plus ipilimumab with aspirin, cyclophosphamide and radiotherapy. All eligible patients presented with advanced solid tumors that contained no tumor-infiltrating lymphocytes. CDR3 length equals 13 residues. Germline CDR1 reads MNHEY; CDR2 reads SVGEGT. The V and J ends lost 2 bases and 15 bases respectively, with 17 bases between them.

This TCR was recovered from a male donor with prostate cancer. The rearrangement links TRBV6-2 or TRBV6-3 to TRBJ2-1; D remains ambiguous. Sequencing was performed on PBMCs, taken after low-dose radiotherapy plus immunotherapy. DNA for the CDR3: TGTGCCAGCAGTTACGCCCCGGGTCTCCAGCCGTTCTTC. Protein: CASSYAPGLQPFF.